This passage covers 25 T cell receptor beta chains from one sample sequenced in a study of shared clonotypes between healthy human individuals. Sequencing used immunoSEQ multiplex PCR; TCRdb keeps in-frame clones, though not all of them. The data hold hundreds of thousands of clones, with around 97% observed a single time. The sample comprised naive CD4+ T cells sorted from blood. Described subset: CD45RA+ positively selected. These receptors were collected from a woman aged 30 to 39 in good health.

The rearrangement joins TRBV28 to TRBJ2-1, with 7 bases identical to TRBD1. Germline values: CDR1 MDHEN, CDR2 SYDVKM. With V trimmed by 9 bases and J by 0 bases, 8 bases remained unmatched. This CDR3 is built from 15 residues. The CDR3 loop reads CASTPDRVSYNEQFF. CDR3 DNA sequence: TGTGCCAGTACTCCAGACAGGGTCTCCTACAATGAGCAGTTCTTC.

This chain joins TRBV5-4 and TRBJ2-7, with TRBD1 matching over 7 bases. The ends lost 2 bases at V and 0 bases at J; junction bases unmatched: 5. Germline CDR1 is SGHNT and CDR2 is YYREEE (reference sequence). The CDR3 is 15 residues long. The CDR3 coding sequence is TGTGCCAGCAGCTTAGGACAGGACTTCTCCTACGAGCAGTACTTC. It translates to CASSLGQDFSYEQYF.

The CDR3 loop is CASSQDLTGTEAFF. The DNA for the CDR3 is TGTGCCAGCAGCCAAGATTTGACGGGGACTGAAGCTTTCTTT. The chain carries TRBV14 and TRBJ1-1; D is undetermined. V lost 0 bases to trimming and J lost 5 bases, with 10 bases between them. The CDR3 spans 14 residues. CDR1 SGHDN and CDR2 FVKESK come from the germline V gene.

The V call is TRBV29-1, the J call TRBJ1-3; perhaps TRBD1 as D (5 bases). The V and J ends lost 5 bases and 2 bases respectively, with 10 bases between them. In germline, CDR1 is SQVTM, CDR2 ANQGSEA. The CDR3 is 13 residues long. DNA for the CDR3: TGCAGCGTTCCGGGGCAAGCTGGAAACACCATATATTTT. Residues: CSVPGQAGNTIYF.

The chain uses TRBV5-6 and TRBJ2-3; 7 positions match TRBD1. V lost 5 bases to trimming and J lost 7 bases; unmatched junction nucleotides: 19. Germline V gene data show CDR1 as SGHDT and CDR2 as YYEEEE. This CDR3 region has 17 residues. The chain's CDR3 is CASSSITGVRLSNTQYF. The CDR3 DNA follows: TGTGCCAGCAGTTCTATTACAGGGGTGAGGTTGAGTAATACGCAGTATTTT.

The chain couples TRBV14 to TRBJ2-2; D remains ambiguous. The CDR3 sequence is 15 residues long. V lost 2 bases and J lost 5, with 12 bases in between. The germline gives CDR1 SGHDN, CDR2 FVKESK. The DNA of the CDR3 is TGTGCCAGCAGCCAATACCCCCTACAGACCGGGGAGCTGTTTTTT. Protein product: CASSQYPLQTGELFF. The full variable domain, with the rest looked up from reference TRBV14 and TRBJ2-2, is EAGVTQFPSHSVIEKGQTVTLRCDPISGHDNLYWYRRVMGKEIKFLLHFVKESKQDESGMPNNRFLAERTGGTYSTLKVQPAELEDSGVYFCASSQYPLQTGELFFGEGSRLTVL.

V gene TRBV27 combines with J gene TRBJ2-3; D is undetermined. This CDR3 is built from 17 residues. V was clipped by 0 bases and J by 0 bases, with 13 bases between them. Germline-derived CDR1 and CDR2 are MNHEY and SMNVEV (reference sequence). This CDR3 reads CASSLSDQYLSTDTQYF. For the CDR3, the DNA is TGTGCCAGCAGTTTATCGGATCAGTACCTTAGCACAGATACGCAGTATTTT.

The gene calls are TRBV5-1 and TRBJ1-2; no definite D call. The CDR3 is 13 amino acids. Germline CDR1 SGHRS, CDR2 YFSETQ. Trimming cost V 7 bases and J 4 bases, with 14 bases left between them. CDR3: CASGRERSYGYTF. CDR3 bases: TGCGCCAGCGGTCGAGAAAGAAGCTATGGCTACACCTTC.

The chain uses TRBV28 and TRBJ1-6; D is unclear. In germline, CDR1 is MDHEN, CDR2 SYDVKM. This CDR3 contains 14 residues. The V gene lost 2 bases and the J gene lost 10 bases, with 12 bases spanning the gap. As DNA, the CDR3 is TGTGCCAGCAGTTTAAGGGCTATGGGATCACCCCTCCACTTT. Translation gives CASSLRAMGSPLHF.

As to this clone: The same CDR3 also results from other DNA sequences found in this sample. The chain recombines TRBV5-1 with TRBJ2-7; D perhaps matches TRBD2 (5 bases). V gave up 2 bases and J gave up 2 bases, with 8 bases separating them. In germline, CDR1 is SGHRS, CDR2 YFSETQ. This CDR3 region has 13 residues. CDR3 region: CASSLPGTYEQYF. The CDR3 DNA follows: TGCGCCAGCAGCTTACCGGGGACCTACGAGCAGTACTTC.

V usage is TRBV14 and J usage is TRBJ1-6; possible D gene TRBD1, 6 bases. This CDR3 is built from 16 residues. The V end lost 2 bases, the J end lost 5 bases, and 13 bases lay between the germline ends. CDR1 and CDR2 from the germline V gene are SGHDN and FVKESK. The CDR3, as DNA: TGTGCCAGCAGCCAACTTAGGAACAGGGATAATTCACCCCTCCACTTT. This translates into CASSQLRNRDNSPLHF.

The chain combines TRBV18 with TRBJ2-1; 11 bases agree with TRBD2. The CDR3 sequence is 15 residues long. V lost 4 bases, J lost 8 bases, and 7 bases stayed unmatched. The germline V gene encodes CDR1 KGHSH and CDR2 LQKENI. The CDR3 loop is CASSLLAGEGDEQFF. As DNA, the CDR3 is TGTGCCAGCTCACTACTAGCGGGAGAAGGCGATGAGCAGTTCTTC.

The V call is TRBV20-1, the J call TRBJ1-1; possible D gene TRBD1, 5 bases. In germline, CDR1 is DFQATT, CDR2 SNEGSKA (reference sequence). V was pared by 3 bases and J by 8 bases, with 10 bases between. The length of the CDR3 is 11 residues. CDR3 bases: TGCAGTGCTAGTCGGACACACGAAGCTTTCTTT. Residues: CSASRTHEAFF.

Here the CDR3 reads CASDNYRTPDTQYF. In DNA, the CDR3 is TGTGCCAGCGACAATTACAGGACACCAGATACGCAGTATTTT. The V call is TRBV6-1, the J call TRBJ2-3; possibly TRBD1 for D (5 bases). Trimming took off 8 bases at V and 4 bases at J, with 16 bases between the two ends. The CDR3 loop spans 14 amino acids. From germline, CDR1 is MNHNS and CDR2 SASEGT.

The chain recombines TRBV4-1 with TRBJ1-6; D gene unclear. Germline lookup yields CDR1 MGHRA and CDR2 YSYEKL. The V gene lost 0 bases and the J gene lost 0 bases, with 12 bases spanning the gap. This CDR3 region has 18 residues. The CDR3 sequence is CASSQDVVRSSYNSPLHF. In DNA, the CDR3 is TGCGCCAGCAGCCAAGATGTCGTGCGCAGCTCCTATAATTCACCCCTCCACTTT.

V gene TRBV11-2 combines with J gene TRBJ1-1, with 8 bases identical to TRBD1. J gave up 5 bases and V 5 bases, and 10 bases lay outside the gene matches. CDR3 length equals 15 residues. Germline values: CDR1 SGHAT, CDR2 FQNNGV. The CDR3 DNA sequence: TGTGCCAGCAGCCCCCGGACAGGGACGTTTACTGAAGCTTTCTTT. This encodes CASSPRTGTFTEAFF.

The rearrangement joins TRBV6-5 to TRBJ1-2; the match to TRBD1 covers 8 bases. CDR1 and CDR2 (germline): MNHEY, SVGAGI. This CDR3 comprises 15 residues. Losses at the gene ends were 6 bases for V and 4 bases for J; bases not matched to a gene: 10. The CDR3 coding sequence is TGTGCCAGCAGGGGAACAGGGGGAAGTGGCTATGGCTACACCTTC. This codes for CASRGTGGSGYGYTF.

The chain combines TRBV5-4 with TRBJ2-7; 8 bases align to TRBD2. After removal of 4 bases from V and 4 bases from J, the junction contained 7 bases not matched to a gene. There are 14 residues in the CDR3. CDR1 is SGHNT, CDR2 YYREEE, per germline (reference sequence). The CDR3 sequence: CASSLGTRTYEQYF. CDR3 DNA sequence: TGTGCCAGCAGCCTCGGGACTAGGACATACGAGCAGTACTTC.

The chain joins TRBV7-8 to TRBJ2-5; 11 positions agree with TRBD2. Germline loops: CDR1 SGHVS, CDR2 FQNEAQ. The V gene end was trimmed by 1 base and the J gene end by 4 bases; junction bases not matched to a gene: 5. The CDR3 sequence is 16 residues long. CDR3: CASSLGTSGSGETQYF. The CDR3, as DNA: TGTGCCAGCAGCTTAGGAACTAGCGGGAGTGGAGAGACCCAGTACTTC.

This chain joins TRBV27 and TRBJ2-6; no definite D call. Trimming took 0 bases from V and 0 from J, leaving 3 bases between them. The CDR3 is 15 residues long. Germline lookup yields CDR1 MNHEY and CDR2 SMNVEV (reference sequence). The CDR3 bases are TGTGCCAGCAGTTTATCTCGCTCTGGGGCCAACGTCCTGACTTTC. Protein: CASSLSRSGANVLTF.

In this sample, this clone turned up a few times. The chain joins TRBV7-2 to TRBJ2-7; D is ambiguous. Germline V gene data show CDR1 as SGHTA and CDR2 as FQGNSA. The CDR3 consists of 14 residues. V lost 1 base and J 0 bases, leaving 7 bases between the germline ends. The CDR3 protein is CASSLVADSYEQYF. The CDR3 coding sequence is TGTGCCAGCAGCTTAGTCGCGGACTCCTACGAGCAGTACTTC. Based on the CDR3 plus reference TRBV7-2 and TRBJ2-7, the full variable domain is GAGVSQSPSNKVTEKGKDVELRCDPISGHTALYWYRQSLGQGLEFLIYFQGNSAPDKSGLPSDRFSAERTGGSVSTLTIQRTQQEDSAVYLCASSLVADSYEQYFGPGTRLTVT.

The CDR3, as DNA: TGTGCCAGCAGTCTTCGACGGACTAGCGGGAGAGAATGGGCCGGATACGAGCAGTACTTC. Protein product: CASSLRRTSGREWAGYEQYF. The chain recombines TRBV27 with TRBJ2-7; 13 positions agree with TRBD2. This CDR3 spans 20 amino acids. V shed 5 bases and J 4 bases; nucleotides not matched to a gene: 20. Looked up from germline, CDR1 is MNHEY and CDR2 is SMNVEV (reference sequence).

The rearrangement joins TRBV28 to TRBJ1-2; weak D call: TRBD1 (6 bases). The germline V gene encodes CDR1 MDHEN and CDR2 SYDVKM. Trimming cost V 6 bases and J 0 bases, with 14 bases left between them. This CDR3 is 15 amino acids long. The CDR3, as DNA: TGTGCCAGCAGGAGTGGGGGGCCAACTAACTATGGCTACACCTTC. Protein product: CASRSGGPTNYGYTF.

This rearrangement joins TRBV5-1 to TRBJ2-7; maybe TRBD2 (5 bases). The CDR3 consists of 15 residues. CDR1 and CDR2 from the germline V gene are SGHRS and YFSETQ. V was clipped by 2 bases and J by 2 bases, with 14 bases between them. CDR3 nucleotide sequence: TGCGCCAGCAGCTTAGGAGGAACAGCCGCCTACGAGCAGTACTTC. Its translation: CASSLGGTAAYEQYF.

In DNA form, the CDR3 reads TGTGCCATCAGTGAGGGCCCCCACGTCTCCGAGCAGTACTTC. The encoded protein is CAISEGPHVSEQYF. The chain has TRBV10-3 and TRBJ2-7; no firm D call. The CDR3 contains 14 residues. Trimming stripped 2 bases from V and 6 bases from J, with 14 bases between. CDR1 ENHRY and CDR2 SYGVKD come from the germline V gene.